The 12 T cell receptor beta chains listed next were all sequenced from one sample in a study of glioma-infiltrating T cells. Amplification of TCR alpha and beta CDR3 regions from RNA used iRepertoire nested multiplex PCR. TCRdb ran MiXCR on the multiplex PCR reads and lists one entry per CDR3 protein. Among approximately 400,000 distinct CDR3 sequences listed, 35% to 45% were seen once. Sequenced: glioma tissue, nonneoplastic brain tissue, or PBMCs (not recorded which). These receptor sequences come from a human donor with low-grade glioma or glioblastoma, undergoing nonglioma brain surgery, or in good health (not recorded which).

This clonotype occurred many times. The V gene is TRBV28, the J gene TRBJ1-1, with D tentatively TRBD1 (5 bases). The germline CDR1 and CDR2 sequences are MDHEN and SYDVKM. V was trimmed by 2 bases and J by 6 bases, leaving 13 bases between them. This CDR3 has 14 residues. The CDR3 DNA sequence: TGTGCCAGCAGTTTACGGCGCAGGGTGGCTGAAGCTTTCTTT. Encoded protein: CASSLRRRVAEAFF.

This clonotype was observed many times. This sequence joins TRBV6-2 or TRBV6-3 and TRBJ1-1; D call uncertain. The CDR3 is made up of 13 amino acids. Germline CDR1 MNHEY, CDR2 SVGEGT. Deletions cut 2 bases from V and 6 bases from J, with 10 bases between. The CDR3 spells CASSYVVNSEAFF. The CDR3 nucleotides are TGTGCCAGCAGTTACGTCGTCAATTCTGAAGCTTTCTTT.

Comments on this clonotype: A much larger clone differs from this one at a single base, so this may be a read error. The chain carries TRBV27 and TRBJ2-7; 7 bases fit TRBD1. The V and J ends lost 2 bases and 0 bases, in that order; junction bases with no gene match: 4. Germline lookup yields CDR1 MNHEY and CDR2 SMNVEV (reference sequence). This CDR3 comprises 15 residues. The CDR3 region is CASSLNRDSSYEQYF. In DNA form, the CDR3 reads TGTGCCAGCAGTTTAAATAGGGACAGCTCCTACGAGCAGTACTTC.

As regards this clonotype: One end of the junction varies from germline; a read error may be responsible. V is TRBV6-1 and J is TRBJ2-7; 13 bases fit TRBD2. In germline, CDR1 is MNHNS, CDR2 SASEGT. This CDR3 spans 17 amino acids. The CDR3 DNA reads TGTGCCAGCAGCTCCAGGACTAGCGGGAGTTTCTCCTACGAGCAGCACTTC. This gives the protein CASSSRTSGSFSYEQHF.

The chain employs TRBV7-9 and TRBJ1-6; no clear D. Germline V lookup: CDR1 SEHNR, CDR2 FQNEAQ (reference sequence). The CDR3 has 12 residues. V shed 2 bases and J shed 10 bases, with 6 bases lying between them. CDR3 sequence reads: CASSLSLSPLHF. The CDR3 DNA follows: TGTGCCAGCAGCTTAAGTCTCTCACCCCTCCACTTT.

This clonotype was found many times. The CDR3 here is CSARGVGGQPQHF. In DNA, the CDR3 is TGCAGTGCTAGGGGGGTTGGCGGTCAGCCCCAGCATTTT. The chain is built from TRBV20-1 and TRBJ1-5; tentative D call: TRBD1 (5 bases). The ends were cut back, 3 bases at V and 6 bases at J, with 12 bases in the middle. Per the germline V gene, CDR1 is DFQATT and CDR2 is SNEGSKA (reference sequence). The CDR3 consists of 13 residues.

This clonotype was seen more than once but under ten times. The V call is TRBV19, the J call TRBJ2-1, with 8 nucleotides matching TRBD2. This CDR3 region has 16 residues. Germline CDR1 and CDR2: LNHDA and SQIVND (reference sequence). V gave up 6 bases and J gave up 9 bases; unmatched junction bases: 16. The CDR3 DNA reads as TGTGCCAGTAGCCGTGGACTAGCCGACGGGTGGAGTGAGCAGTTCTTC. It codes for CASSRGLADGWSEQFF.

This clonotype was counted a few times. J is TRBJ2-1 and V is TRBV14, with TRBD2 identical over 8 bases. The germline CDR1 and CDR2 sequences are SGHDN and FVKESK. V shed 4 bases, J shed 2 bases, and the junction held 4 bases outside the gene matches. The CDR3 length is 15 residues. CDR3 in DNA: TGTGCCAGCAGCCCCGGGGGGGGCGCCTACAATGAGCAGTTCTTC. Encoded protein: CASSPGGGAYNEQFF.

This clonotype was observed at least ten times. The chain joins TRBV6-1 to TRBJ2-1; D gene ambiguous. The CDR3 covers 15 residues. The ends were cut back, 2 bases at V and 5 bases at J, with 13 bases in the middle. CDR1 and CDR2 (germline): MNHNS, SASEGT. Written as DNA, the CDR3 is TGTGCCAGCAGTGAACTGGTACTTCCAAACAATGAGCAGTTCTTC. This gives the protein CASSELVLPNNEQFF.

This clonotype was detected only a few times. CDR3 loop: CASSKRTGMAYEQYF. The DNA for the CDR3 is TGTGCCAGCAGTAAAAGGACAGGGATGGCCTACGAGCAGTACTTC. The chain employs TRBV6-1 and TRBJ2-7; TRBD1 aligns across 8 bases. V trimming: 5 bases; J trimming: 2 bases; junction bases outside the gene matches: 8. Germline V CDR1 and CDR2: MNHNS, SASEGT. This CDR3 has 15 amino acids.

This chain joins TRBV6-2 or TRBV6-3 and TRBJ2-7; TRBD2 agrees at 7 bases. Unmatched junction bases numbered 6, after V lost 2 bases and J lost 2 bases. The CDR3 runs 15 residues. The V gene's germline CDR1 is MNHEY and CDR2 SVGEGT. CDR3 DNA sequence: TGTGCCAGCAGTTACGACGAGGGAGGGCCCTACGAGCAGTACTTC. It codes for CASSYDEGGPYEQYF.

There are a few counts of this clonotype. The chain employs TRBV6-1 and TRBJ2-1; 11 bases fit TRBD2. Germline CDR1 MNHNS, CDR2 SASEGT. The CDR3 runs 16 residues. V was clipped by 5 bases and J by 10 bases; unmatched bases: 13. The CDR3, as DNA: TGTGCCAGCAGTCTGAATCTAGCGGGAGGCCCTCGGGAGCAGTTCTTC. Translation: CASSLNLAGGPREQFF.